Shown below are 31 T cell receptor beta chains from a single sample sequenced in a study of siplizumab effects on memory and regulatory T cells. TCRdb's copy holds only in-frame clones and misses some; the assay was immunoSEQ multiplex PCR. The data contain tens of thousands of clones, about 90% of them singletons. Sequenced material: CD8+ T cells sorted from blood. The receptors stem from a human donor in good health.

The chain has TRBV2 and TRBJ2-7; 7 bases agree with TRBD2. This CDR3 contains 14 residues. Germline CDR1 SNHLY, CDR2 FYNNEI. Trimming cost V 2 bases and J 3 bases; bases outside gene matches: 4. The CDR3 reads CASSESGVSYEQYF. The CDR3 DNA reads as TGTGCCAGCAGTGAAAGCGGGGTTAGCTACGAGCAGTACTTC.

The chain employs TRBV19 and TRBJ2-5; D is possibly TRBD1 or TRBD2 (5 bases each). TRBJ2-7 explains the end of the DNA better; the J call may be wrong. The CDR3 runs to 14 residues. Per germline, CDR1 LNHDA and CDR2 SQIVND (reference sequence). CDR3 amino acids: CASSIAGTAYEQYF. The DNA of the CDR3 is TGTGCCAGTAGTATAGCAGGGACGGCATACGAGCAGTACTTC.

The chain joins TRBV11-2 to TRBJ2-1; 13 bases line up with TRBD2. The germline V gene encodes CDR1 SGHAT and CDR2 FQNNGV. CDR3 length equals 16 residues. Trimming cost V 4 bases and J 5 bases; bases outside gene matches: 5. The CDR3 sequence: CASSSSGTSGNNEQFF. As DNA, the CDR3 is TGTGCCAGCAGCTCCTCCGGGACTAGCGGGAACAATGAGCAGTTCTTC.

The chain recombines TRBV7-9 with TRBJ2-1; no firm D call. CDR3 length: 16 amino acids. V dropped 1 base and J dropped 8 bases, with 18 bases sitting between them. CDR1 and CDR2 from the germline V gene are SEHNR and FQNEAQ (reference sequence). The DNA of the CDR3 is TGTGCCAGCAGCTTAGTCTCCGCGAAGGATTACGATGAGCAGTTCTTC. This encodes CASSLVSAKDYDEQFF.

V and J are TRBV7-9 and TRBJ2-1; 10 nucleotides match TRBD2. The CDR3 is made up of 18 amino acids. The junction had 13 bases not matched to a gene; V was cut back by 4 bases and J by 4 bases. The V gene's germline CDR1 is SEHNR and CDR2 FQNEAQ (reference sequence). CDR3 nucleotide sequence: TGTGCCAGCAGCTCACCTTCCTTAGCGGGGGGAACTTACAATGAGCAGTTCTTC. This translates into CASSSPSLAGGTYNEQFF.

Here the CDR3 reads CASSLSRGGSYEQYF. The DNA for the CDR3 is TGTGCCAGCAGCTTATCGCGGGGGGGAAGCTACGAGCAGTACTTC. The chain is built from TRBV7-6 and TRBJ2-7; TRBD2 matches 9 bases. From germline, CDR1 is SGHVS and CDR2 FNYEAQ. This CDR3 is built from 15 residues. V lost 2 bases, J lost 3 bases, and 5 bases stayed unmatched.

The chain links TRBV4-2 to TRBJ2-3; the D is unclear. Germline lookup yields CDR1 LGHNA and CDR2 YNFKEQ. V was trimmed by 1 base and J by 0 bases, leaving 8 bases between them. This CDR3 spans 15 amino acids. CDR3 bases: TGTGCCAGCAGCCAAGCGTTTGTTAGCACAGATACGCAGTATTTT. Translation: CASSQAFVSTDTQYF.

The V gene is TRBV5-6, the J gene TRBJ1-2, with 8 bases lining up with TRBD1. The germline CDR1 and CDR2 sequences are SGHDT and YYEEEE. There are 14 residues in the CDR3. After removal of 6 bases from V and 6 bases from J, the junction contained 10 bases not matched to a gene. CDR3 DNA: TGTGCCAGCACCACAGGGGGGCGATCCGATGGCTACACCTTC. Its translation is CASTTGGRSDGYTF.

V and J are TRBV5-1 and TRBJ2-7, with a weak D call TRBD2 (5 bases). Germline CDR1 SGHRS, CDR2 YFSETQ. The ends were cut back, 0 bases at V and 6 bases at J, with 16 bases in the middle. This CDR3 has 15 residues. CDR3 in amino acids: CASSLVYEGVIEQYF. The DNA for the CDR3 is TGCGCCAGCAGCTTGGTTTACGAGGGAGTCATCGAGCAGTACTTC.

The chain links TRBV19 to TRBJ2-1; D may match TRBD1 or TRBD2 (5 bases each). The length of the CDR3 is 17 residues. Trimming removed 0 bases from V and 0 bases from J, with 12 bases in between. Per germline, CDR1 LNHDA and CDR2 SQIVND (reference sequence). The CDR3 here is CASSIDLYGASYNEQFF. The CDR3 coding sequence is TGTGCCAGTAGTATAGATCTCTACGGGGCCTCCTACAATGAGCAGTTCTTC.

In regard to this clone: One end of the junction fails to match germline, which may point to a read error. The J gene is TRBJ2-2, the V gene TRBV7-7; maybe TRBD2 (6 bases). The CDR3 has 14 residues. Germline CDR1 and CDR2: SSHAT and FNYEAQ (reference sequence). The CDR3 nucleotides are TGTGCTAGCAGCTTATTATTGGAGGGTGGGGAGCTGTTTTTT. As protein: CASSLLLEGGELFF.

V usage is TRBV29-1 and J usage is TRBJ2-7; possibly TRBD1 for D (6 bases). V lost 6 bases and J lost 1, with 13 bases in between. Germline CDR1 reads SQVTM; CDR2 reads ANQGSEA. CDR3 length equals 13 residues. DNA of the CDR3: TGCAGCGTGGGGGCCGCGAATTCCTACGAGCAGTACTTC. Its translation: CSVGAANSYEQYF.

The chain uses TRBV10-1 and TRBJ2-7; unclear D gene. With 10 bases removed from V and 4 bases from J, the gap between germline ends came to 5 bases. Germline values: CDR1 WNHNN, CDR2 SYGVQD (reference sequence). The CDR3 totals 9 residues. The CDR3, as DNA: TGCGCCACCAAATACGAGCAGTACTTC. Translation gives CATKYEQYF.

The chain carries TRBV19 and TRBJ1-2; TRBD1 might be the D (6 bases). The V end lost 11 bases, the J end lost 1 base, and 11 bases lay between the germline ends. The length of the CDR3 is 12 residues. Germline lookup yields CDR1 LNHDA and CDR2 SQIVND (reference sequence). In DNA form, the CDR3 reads TGTGCCGGCCAGGGGATTAACTATGGCTACACCTTC. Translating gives CAGQGINYGYTF.

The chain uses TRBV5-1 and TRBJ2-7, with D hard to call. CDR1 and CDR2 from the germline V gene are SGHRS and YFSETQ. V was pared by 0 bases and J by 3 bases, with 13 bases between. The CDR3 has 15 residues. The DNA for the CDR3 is TGCGCCAGCAGCTTGGTGGCCGGCCCCTACTACGAGCAGTACTTC. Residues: CASSLVAGPYYEQYF.

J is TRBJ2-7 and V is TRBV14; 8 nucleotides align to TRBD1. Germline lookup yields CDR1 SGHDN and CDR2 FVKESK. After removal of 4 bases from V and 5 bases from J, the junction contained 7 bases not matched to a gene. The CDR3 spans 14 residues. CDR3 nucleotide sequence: TGTGCCAGCAGCCCTGGACAGGGTCTCAACGAGCAGTACTTC. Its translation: CASSPGQGLNEQYF.

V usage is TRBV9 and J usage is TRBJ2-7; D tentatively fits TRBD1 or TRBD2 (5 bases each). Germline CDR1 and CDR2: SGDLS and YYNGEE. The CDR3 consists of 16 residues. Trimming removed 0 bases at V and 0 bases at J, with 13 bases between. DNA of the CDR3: TGTGCCAGCAGCGTAGAGGTGGGACGGAGCTCCTACGAGCAGTACTTC. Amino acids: CASSVEVGRSSYEQYF.

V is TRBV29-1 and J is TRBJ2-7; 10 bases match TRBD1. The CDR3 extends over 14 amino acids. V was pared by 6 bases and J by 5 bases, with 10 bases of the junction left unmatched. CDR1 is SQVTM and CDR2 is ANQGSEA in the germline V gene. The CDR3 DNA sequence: TGCAGCGTCTTATCGCGGGACAGGGGCCACGAGCAGTACTTC. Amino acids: CSVLSRDRGHEQYF.

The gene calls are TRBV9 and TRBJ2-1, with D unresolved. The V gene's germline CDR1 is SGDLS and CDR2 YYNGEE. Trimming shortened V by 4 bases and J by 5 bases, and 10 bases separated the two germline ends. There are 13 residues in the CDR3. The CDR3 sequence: CASSSRPNNEQFF. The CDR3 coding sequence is TGTGCCAGCAGCTCGAGACCAAACAATGAGCAGTTCTTC.

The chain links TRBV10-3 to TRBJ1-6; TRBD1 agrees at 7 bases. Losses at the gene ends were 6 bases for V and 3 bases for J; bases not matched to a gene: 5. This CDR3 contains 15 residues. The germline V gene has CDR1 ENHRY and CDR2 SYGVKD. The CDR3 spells CAIRSGQDYNSPLHF. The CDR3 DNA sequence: TGTGCCATCAGGAGTGGACAGGACTATAATTCACCCCTCCACTTT.

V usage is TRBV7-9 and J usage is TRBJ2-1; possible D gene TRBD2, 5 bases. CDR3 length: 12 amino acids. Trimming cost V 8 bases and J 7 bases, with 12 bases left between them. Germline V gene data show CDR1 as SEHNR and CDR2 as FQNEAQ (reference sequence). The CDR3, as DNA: TGTGCCAGCTCTCTGCGGGTGAATGAGCAGTTCTTC. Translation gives CASSLRVNEQFF. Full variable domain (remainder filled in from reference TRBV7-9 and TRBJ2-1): DTGVSQNPRHKITKRGQNVTFRCDPISEHNRLYWYRQTLGQGPEFLTYFQNEAQLEKSRLLSDRFSAERPKGSFSTLEIQRTEQGDSAMYLCASSLRVNEQFFGPGTRLTVL.

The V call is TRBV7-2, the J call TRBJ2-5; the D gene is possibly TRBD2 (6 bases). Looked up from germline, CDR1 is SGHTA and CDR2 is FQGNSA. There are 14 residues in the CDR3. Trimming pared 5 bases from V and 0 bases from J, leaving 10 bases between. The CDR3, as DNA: TGTGCCAGCAGCCTAACGGGGGACCAAGAGACCCAGTACTTC. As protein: CASSLTGDQETQYF. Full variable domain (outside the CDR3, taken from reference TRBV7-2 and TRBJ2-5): GAGVSQSPSNKVTEKGKDVELRCDPISGHTALYWYRQSLGQGLEFLIYFQGNSAPDKSGLPSDRFSAERTGGSVSTLTIQRTQQEDSAVYLCASSLTGDQETQYFGPGTRLLVL.

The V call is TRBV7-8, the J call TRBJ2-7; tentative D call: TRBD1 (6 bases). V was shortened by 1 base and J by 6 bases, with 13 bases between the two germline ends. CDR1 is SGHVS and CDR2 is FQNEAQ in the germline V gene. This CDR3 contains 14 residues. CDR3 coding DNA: TGTGCCAGCAGCTTAGTACAGGGATATTCCGAGCAGTACTTC. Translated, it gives CASSLVQGYSEQYF.

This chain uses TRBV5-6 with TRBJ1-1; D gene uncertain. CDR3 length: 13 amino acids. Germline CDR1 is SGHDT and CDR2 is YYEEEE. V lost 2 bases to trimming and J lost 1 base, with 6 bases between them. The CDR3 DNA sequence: TGTGCCAGCAGCTTAGCAGAGAACACTGAAGCTTTCTTT. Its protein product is CASSLAENTEAFF. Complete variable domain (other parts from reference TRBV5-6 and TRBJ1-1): DAGVTQSPTHLIKTRGQQVTLRCSPKSGHDTVSWYQQALGQGPQFIFQYYEEEERQRGNFPDRFSGHQFPNYSSELNVNALLLGDSALYLCASSLAENTEAFFGQGTRLTVV.

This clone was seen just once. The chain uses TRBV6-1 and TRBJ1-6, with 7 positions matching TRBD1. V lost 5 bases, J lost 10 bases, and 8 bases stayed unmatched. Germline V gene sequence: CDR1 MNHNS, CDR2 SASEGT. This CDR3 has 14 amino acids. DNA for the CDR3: TGTGCCAGCAGTTCCGACAGGGTATACTCACCCCTCCACTTT. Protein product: CASSSDRVYSPLHF.

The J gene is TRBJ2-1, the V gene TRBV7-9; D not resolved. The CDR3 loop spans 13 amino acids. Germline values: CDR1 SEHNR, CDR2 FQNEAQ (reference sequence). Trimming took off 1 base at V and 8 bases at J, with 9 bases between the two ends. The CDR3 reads CASSLGASDEQFF. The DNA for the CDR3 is TGTGCCAGCAGCTTAGGGGCCTCAGATGAGCAGTTCTTC.

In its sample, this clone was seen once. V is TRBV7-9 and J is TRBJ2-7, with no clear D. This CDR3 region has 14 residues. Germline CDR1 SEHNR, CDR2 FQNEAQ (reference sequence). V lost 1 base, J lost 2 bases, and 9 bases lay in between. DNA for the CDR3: TGTGCCAGCAGCTTAGGGAATTCCCCCTACGAGCAGTACTTC. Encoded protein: CASSLGNSPYEQYF.

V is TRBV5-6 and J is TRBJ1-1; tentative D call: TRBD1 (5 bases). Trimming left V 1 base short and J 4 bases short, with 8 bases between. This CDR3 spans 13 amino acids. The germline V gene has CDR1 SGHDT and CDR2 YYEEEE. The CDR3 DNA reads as TGTGCCAGCAGCTTGTGGGGGACCACTGAAGCTTTCTTT. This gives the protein CASSLWGTTEAFF.

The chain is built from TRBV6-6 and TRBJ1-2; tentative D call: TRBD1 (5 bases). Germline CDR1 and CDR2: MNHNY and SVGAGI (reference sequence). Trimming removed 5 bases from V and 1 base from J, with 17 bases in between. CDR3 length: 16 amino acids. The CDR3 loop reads CASSMTEIANNYGYTF. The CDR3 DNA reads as TGTGCCAGCAGTATGACAGAGATAGCTAATAACTATGGCTACACCTTC.

The CDR3 sequence: CATATTGGNWYGYTF. For the CDR3, the DNA is TGTGCCACCGCTACGACAGGGGGCAATTGGTATGGCTACACCTTC. The rearrangement joins TRBV27 to TRBJ1-2; 10 bases line up with TRBD1. Germline-derived CDR1 and CDR2 are MNHEY and SMNVEV (reference sequence). The V gene end was trimmed by 10 bases and the J gene end by 5 bases; junction bases not matched to a gene: 13. The CDR3 contains 15 residues.

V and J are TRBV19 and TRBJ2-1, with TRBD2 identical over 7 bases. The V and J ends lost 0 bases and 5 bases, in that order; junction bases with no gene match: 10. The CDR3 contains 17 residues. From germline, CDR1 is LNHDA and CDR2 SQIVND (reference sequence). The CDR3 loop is CASSIDEGLPPDNEQFF. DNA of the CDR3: TGTGCCAGTAGTATAGATGAGGGACTACCTCCTGACAATGAGCAGTTCTTC.